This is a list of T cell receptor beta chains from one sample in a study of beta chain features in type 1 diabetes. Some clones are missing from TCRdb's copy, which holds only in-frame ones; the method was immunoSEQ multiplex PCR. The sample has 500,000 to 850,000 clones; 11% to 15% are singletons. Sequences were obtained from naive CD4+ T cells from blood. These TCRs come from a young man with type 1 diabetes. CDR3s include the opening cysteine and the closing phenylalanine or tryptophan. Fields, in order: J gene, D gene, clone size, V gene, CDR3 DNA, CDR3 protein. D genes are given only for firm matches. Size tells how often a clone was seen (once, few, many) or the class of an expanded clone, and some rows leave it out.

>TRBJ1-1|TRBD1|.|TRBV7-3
TGTGCCAGCAGCTCCGGACAGGGCACTGAAGCTTTCTTT
CASSSGQGTEAFF
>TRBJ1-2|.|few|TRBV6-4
TGTGCCAGCAGTGTTGGAGTTTCTAACTATGGCTACACCTTC
CASSVGVSNYGYTF
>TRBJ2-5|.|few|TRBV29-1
TGCAGCGTTGGCACGTACCAAGAGACCCAGTACTTC
CSVGTYQETQYF
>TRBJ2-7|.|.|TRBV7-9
TGTGCCAGCAGCTTAAGGCCCCCGGGAGAGCAGTACTTC
CASSLRPPGEQYF
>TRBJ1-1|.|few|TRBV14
TGTGCCAGCAGCCAACAGGGGCTCCGGAACACTGAAGCTTTCTTT
CASSQQGLRNTEAFF
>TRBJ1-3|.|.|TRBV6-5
TGTGCCAGCGGAGGGCTGACGGCCATATATTTT
CASGGLTAIYF
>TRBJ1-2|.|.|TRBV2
TGTGCCAGCAGTGCCGGCCCTGCGGGTTGGTATGGCTACACCTTC
CASSAGPAGWYGYTF
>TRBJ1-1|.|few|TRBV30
TGTGCCTGGAGTGGTAGCACTGAAGCTTTCTTT
CAWSGSTEAFF
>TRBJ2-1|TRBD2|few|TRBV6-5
TGTGCCAGCAGAAGGCTAGCGGGAGTTTATAATGAGCAGTTCTTC
CASRRLAGVYNEQFF
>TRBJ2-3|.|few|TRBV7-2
TGTGCCAGCAGCTTCAGCAGGGGAGATACGCAGTATTTT
CASSFSRGDTQYF
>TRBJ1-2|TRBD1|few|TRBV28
TGTGCCAGCAGCGACAGGGGTTATGGCTACACCTTC
CASSDRGYGYTF
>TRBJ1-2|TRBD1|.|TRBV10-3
TGTGCCATCAGTGAAACAGGGGGCCCCTATGGCTACACCTTC
CAISETGGPYGYTF
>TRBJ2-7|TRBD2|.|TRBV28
TGTGCCAGCAGTTCCCCGCGGGGGGAGCAGTACTTC
CASSSPRGEQYF
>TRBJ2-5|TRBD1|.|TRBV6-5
TGTGCCAGCAGTTACAGCTGGACAGGGGATGAGACCCAGTACTTC
CASSYSWTGDETQYF
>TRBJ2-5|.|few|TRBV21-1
TGTGCCAGCAGCAACGGATCGATGACCCAGTACTTC
CASSNGSMTQYF
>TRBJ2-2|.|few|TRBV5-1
TGCGCCAGCAGAGGTCGAGGGCCCGCGAACACCGGGGAGCTGTTTTTT
CASRGRGPANTGELFF
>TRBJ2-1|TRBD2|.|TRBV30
TGTGCAGTGACTAGCGGGAGTAATGAGCAGTTCTTC
CAVTSGSNEQFF
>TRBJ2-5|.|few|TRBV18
TGTGCCAGCTCACCACGACAGGAGATGGAGACCCAGTACTTC
CASSPRQEMETQYF
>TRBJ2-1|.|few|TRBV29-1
TGCAGCGTTGACAGGGACAATGAGCAGTTCTTC
CSVDRDNEQFF
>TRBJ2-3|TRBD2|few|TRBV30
TGTGCCTGGAGTGTTAGAGCGGGGGTTTTGGATACGCAGTATTTT
CAWSVRAGVLDTQYF
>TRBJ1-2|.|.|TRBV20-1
TGCAGTGCTCCCCGGGCGGGTGGCTACACCTTC
CSAPRAGGYTF
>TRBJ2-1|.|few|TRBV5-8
TGTGCCAGCAGCCCCTCTTGGGATGAGCAGTTCTTC
CASSPSWDEQFF
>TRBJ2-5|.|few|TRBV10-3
TGTGCCATCAGTGACCCAGGGACGGCGGATACTCAAGAGACCCAGTACTTC
CAISDPGTADTQETQYF
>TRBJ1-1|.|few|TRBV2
TGTGCCCGACTAGACGGCGTGAACACTGAAGCTTTCTTT
CARLDGVNTEAFF
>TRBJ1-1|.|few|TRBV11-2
TGTGCCAGCACCGAGAATATCGCTGAAGCTTTCTTT
CASTENIAEAFF
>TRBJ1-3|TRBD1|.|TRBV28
TGTGCCAGCAGTGTTCAGGGGGGTGCGGCTGGAAACACCATATATTTT
CASSVQGGAAGNTIYF
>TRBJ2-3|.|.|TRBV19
TGTGCCAGTATGGAAGGAGATACGCAGTATTTT
CASMEGDTQYF
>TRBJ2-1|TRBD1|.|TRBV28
TGTGCCAGCAGTTCGGGGACAGGGAGAACCTACAATGAGCAGTTCTTC
CASSSGTGRTYNEQFF
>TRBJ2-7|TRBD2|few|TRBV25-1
TGTGCCAGCAGTGACACGGGGGGACCCTACGAGCAGTACTTC
CASSDTGGPYEQYF
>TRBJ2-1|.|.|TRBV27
TGTGCCAGCACCAAAGCGGGCAGTACCCCCTACAATGAGCAGTTCTTC
CASTKAGSTPYNEQFF
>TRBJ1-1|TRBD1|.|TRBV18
TGTGCCAGCTCACCCCAGGGGGCTTATGAAGCTTTCTTT
CASSPQGAYEAFF
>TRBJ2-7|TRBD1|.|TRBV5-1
TGCGCCAGCAGCCCCGACAGGGTCCCGGAGCAGTACTTC
CASSPDRVPEQYF
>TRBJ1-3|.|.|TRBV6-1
TGTGCCAGCAGTGACGGGACACCTGGAAACACCATATATTTT
CASSDGTPGNTIYF
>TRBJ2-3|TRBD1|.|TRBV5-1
TGCGCCAGCAGCTTAGGACAGGGGGCGACGGATACGCAGTATTTT
CASSLGQGATDTQYF
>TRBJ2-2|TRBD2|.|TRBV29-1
TGCAGCGTTGAAGTGCGGCCTCGGGAGGTGGGCACCGGGGAGCTGTTTTTT
CSVEVRPREVGTGELFF
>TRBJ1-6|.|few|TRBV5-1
TGCGCCAGCAGCGGGACGGAGAATTCACCCCTCCACTTT
CASSGTENSPLHF
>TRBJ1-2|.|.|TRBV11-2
TGTGCCAGCAGCGGCAGAGGTTCGGTTGCCTATGGCTACACCTTC
CASSGRGSVAYGYTF
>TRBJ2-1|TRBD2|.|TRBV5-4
TGTGCCAGCAGCTTGTCGCTAGCGGGGAATGAGCAGTTCTTC
CASSLSLAGNEQFF
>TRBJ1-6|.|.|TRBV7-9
TGTGCCAGCAGCTTAGGGTCCCTGAGACAGCACGATTCACCCCTCCACTTT
CASSLGSLRQHDSPLHF
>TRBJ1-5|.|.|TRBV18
TGTGCCAGCTCACCCCCCGGGACTACTCCCCAGCCCCAGCATTTT
CASSPPGTTPQPQHF
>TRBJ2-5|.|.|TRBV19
TGTGCCAGTAGCCTAGGGGTTGGGAAGACCCAGTACTTC
CASSLGVGKTQYF
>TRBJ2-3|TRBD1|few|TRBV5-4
TGTGCCAGCAGCTTGGGGACAGGGGGCACAGATACGCAGTATTTT
CASSLGTGGTDTQYF
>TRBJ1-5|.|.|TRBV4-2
TGTGCCAGCAGCCAAGATCAGGGTCCGTATCAGCCCCAGCATTTT
CASSQDQGPYQPQHF
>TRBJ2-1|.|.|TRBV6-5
TGTGCCAGCAGTTACGGGACCACCTCCTACAATGAGCAGTTCTTC
CASSYGTTSYNEQFF